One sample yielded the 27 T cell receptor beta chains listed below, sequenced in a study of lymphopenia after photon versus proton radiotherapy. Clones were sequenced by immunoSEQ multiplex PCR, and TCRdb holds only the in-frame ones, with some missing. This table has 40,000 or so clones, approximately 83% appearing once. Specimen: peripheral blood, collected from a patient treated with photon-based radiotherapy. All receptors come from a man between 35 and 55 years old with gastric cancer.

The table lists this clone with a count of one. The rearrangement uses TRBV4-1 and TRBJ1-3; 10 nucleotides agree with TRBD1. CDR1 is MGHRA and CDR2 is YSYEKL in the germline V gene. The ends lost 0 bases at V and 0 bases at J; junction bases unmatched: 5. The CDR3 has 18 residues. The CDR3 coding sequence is TGCGCCAGCAGCCAAGATTTTAGGGACAGGGGCTCTGGAAACACCATATATTTT. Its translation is CASSQDFRDRGSGNTIYF.

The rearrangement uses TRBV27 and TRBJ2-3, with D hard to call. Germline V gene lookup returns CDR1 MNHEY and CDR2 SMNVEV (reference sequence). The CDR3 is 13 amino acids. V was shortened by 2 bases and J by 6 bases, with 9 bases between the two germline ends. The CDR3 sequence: CASSLTPEDTQYF. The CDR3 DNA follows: TGTGCCAGCAGTTTAACCCCAGAGGATACGCAGTATTTT.

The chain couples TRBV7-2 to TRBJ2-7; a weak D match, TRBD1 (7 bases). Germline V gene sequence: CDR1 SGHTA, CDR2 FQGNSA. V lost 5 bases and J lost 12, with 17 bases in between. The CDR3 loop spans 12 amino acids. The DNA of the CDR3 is TGTGCCAGCAGCCAGGGGGGAGAAGGGCGGTACTTC. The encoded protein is CASSQGGEGRYF.

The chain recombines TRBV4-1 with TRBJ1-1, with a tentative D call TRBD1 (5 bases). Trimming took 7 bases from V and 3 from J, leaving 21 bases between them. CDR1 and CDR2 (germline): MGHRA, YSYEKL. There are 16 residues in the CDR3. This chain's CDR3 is CASNPHLTDRDTEAFF. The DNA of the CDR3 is TGCGCCAGCAACCCTCATCTGACAGACCGGGACACTGAAGCTTTCTTT.

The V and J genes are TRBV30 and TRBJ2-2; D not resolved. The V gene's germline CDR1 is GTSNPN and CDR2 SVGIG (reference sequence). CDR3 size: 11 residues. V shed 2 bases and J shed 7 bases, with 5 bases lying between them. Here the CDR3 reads CAWSMGGELFF. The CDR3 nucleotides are TGTGCCTGGAGTATGGGCGGGGAGCTGTTTTTT. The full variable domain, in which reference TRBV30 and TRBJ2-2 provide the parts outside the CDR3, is SQTIHQWPATLVQPVGSPLSLECTVEGTSNPNLYWYRQAAGRGLQLLFYSVGIGQISSEVPQNLSASRPQDRQFILSSKKLLLSDSGFYLCAWSMGGELFFGEGSRLTVL.

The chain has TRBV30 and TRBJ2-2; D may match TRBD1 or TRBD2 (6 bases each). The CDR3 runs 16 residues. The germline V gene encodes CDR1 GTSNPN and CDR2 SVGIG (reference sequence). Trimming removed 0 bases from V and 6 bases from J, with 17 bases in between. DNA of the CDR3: TGTGCCTGGAGTGTAGAACAGGGACTCCTATCCGGGGAGCTGTTTTTT. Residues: CAWSVEQGLLSGELFF.

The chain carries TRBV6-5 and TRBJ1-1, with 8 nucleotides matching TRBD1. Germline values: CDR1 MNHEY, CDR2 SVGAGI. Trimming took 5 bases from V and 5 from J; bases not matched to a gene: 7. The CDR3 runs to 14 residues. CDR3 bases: TGTGCCAGCAGTATAGGACAGGGAGGAACTGAAGCTTTCTTT. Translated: CASSIGQGGTEAFF.

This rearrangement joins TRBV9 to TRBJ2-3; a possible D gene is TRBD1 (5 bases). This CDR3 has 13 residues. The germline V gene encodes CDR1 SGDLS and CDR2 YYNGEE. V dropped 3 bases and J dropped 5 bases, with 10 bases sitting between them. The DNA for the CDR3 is TGTGCCAGCAGCGGAACCCAGGGAGATACGCAGTATTTT. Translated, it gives CASSGTQGDTQYF.

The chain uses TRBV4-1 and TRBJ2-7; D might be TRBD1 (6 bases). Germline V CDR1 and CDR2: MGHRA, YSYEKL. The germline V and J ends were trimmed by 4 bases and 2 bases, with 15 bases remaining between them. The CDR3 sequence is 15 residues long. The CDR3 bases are TGCGCCAGCAGCCTGGGGACATCTCCGACCTACGAGCAGTACTTC. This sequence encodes CASSLGTSPTYEQYF.

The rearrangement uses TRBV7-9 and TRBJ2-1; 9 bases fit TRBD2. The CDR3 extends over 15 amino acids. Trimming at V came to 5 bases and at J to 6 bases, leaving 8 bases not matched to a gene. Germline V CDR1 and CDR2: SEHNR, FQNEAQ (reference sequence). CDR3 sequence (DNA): TGTGCCAGCAGCCAAGAAGCTAGCGGGGTCAATGAGCAGTTCTTC. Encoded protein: CASSQEASGVNEQFF.

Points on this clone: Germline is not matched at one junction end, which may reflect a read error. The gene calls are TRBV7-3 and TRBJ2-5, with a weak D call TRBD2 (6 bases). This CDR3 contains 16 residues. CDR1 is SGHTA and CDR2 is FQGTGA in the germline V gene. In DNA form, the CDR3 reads TGTGCCAGCAGTTTAACTCCGGGACTGCGCCAAGAGACCCAGTACTTC. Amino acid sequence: CASSLTPGLRQETQYF.

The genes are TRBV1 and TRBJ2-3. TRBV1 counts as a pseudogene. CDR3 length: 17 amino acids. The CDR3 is CTSSQSRGPTSTDTQYF. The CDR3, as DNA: TGCACCAGCAGCCAATCGAGGGGACCTACTAGCACAGATACGCAGTATTTT.

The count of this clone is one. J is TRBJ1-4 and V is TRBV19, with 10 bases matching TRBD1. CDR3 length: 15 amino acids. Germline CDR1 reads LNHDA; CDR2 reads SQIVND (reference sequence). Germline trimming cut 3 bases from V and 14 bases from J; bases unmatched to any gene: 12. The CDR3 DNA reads TGTGCCAGTAGTATGGTGGGACAGGGGACCGGGTTTCTGTTTTTT. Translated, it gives CASSMVGQGTGFLFF.

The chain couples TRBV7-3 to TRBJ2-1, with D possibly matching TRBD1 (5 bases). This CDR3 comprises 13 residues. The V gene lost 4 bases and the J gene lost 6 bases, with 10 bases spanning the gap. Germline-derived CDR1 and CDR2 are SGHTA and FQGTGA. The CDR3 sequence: CASSSLQGNEQFF. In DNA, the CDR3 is TGTGCCAGCAGCTCCCTCCAGGGCAATGAGCAGTTCTTC.

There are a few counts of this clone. This CDR3 reads CASTPLGTGGLEPQHF. The CDR3 DNA follows: TGTGCCAGTACGCCCCTCGGGACAGGGGGCCTTGAGCCCCAGCATTTT. The chain recombines TRBV19 with TRBJ1-5; TRBD1 agrees at 12 bases. The CDR3 consists of 16 residues. From germline, CDR1 is LNHDA and CDR2 SQIVND (reference sequence). Trimming cost V 7 bases and J 8 bases; bases outside gene matches: 12.

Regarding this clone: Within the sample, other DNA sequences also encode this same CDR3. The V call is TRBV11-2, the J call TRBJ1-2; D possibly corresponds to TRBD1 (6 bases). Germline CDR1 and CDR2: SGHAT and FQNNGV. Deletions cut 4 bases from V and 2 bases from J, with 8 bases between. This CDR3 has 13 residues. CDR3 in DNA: TGTGCCAGCAGCTCTACAGGGAACTATGGCTACACCTTC. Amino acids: CASSSTGNYGYTF.

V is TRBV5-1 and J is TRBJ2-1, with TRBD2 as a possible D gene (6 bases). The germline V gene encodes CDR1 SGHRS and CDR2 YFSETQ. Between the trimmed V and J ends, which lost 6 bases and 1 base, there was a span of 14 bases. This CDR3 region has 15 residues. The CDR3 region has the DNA TGCGCCAGCACCCCTGGGGCGGGGTCCTACAATGAGCAGTTCTTC. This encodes CASTPGAGSYNEQFF.

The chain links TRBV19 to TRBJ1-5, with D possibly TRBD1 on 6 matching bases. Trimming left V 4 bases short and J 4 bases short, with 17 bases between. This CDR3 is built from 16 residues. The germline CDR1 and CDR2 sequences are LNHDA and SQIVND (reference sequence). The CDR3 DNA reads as TGTGCCAGTAGTAGTACCAGGGACATGATAAATCAGCCCCAGCATTTT. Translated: CASSSTRDMINQPQHF.

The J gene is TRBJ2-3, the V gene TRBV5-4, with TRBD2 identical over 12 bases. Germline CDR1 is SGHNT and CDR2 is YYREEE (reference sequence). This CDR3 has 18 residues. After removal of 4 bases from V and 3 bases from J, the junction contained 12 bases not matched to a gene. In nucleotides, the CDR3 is TGTGCCAGCAGCCCGAGGACTAGCGGGGCGGGGTCGACAGATACGCAGTATTTT. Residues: CASSPRTSGAGSTDTQYF.

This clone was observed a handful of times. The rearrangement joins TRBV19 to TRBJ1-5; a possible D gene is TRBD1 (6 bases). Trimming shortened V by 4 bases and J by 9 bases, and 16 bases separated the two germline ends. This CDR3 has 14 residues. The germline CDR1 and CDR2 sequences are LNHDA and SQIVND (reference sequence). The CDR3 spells CASSTGETGRPQHF. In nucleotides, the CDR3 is TGTGCCAGTAGTACCGGAGAGACAGGCCGGCCCCAGCATTTT. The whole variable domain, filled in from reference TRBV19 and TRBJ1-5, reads DGGITQSPKYLFRKEGQNVTLSCEQNLNHDAMYWYRQDPGQGLRLIYYSQIVNDFQKGDIAEGYSVSREKKESFPLTVTSAQKNPTAFYLCASSTGETGRPQHFGDGTRLSIL.

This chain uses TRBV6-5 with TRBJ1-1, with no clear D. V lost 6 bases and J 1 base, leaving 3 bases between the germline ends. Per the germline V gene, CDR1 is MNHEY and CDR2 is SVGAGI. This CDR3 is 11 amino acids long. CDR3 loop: CASRRNTEAFF. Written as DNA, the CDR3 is TGTGCCAGCAGAAGGAACACTGAAGCTTTCTTT.

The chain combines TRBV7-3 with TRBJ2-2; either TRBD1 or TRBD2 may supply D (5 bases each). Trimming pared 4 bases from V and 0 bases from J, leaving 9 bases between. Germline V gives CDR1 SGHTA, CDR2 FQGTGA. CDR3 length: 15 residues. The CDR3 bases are TGTGCCAGCAGCTCCGGGACGGCGAACACCGGGGAGCTGTTTTTT. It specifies CASSSGTANTGELFF.

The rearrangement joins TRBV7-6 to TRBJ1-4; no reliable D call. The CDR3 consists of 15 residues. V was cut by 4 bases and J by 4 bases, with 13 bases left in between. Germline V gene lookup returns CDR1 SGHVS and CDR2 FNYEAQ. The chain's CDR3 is CASSSMDSNNEKLFF. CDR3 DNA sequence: TGTGCCAGCAGCTCCATGGACTCCAATAATGAAAAACTGTTTTTT.

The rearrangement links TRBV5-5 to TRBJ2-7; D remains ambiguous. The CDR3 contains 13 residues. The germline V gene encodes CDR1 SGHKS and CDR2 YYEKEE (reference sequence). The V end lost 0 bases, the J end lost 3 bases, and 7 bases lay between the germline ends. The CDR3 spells CASSLAAHYEQYF. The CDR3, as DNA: TGTGCCAGCAGCTTGGCCGCTCACTACGAGCAGTACTTC.

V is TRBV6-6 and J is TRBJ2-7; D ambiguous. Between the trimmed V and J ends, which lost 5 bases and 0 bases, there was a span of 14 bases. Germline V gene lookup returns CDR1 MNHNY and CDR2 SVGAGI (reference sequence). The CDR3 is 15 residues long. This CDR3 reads CASSPSGASSYEQYF. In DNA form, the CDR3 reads TGTGCCAGCAGTCCATCTGGAGCGAGCTCCTACGAGCAGTACTTC.

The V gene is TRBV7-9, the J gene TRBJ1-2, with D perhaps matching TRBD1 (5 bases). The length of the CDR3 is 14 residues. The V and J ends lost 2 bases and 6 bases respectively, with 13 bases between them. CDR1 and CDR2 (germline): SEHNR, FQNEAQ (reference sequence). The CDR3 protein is CASSLSTGDDGYTF. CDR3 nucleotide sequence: TGTGCCAGCAGCTTAAGCACGGGGGATGATGGCTACACCTTC.

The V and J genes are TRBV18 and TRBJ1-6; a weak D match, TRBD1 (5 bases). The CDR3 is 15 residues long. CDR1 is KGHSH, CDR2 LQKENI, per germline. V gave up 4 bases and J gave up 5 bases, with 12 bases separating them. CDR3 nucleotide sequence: TGTGCCAGCTCACTGTCTCAGGGAAATAATTCACCCCTCCACTTT. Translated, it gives CASSLSQGNNSPLHF.